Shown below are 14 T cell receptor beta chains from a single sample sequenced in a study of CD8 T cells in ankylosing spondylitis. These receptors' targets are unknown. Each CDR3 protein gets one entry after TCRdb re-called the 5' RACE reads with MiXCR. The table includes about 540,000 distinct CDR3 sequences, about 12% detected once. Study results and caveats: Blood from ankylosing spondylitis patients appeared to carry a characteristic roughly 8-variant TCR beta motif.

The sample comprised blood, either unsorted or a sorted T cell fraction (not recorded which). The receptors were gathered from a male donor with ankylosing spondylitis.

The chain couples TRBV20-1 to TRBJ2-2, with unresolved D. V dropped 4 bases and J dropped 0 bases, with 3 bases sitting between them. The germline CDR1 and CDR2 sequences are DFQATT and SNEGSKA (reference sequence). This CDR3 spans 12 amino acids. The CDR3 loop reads CSATTNTGELFF. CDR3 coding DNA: TGCAGTGCTACAACGAACACCGGGGAGCTGTTTTTT.

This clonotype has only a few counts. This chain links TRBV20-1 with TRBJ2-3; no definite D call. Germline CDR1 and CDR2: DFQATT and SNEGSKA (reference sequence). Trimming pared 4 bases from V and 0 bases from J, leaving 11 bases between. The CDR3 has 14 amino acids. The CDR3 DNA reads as TGCAGTGCTATAAGGGCAGGTAGCACAGATACGCAGTATTTT. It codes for CSAIRAGSTDTQYF.

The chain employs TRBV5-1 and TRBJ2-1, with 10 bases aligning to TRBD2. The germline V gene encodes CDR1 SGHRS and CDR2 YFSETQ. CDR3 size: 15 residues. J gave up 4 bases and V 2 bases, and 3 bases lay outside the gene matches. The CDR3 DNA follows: TGCGCCAGCAGCTTTACTAGCGGGGTTTACAATGAGCAGTTCTTC. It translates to CASSFTSGVYNEQFF.

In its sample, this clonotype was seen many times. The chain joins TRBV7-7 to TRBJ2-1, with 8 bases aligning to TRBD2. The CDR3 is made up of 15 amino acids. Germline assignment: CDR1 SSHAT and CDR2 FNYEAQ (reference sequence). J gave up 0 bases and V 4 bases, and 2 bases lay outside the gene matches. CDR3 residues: CASSSGTSSYNEQFF. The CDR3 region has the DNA TGTGCCAGCAGCTCAGGGACTAGCTCCTACAATGAGCAGTTCTTC.

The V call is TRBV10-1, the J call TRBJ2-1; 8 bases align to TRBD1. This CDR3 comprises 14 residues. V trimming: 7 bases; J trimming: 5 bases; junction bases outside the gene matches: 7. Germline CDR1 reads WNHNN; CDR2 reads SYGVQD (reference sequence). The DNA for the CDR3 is TGCGCCAGCAATTCGGGACAGGCGCACAATGAGCAGTTCTTC. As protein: CASNSGQAHNEQFF.

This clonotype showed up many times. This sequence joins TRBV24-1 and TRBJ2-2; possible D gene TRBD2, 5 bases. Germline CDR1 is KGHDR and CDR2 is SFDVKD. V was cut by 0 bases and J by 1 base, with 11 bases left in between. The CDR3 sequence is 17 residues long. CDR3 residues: CATSDLQRGVNTGELFF. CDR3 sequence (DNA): TGTGCCACCAGTGATTTGCAACGGGGAGTGAACACCGGGGAGCTGTTTTTT.

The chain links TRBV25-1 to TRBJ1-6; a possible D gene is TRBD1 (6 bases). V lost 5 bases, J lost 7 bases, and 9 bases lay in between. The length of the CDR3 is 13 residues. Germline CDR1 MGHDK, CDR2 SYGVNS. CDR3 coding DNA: TGTGCCAGCAGTCAGGGGATGAATTCACCCCTCCACTTT. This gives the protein CASSQGMNSPLHF.

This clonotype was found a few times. CDR3 protein: CSARVQGKETQYF. The CDR3 nucleotides read TGCAGTGCTAGAGTTCAAGGGAAAGAGACCCAGTACTTC. The V gene is TRBV20-1, the J gene TRBJ2-5; no definite D call. V lost 1 base and J lost 3, with 9 bases in between. This CDR3 region has 13 residues. Germline loops: CDR1 DFQATT, CDR2 SNEGSKA (reference sequence).

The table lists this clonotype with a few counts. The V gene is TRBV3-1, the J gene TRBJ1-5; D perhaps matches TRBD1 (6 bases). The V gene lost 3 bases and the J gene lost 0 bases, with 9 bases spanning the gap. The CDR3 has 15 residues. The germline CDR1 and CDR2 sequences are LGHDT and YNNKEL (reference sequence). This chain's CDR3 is CASSQQGPSNQPQHF. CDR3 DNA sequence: TGTGCCAGCAGCCAGCAGGGGCCTAGCAATCAGCCCCAGCATTTT.

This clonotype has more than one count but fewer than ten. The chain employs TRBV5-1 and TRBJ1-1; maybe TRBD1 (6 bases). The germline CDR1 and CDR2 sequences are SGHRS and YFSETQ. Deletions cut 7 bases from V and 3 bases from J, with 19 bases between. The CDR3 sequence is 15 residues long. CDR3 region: CASGRGAVGDTEAFF. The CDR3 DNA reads TGCGCCAGCGGTCGGGGGGCAGTCGGTGACACTGAAGCTTTCTTT.

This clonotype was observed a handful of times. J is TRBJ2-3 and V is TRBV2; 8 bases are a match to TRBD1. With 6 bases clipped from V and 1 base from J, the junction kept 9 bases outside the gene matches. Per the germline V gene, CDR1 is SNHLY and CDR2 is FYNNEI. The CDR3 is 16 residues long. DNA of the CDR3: TGTGCCAGCAGAGGATCAGGACAGGGTGGCACAGATACGCAGTATTTT. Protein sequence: CASRGSGQGGTDTQYF. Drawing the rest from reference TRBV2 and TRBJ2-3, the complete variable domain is EPEVTQTPSHQVTQMGQEVILRCVPISNHLYFYWYRQILGQKVEFLVSFYNNEISEKSEIFDDQFSVERPDGSNFTLKIRSTKLEDSAMYFCASRGSGQGGTDTQYFGPGTRLTVL.

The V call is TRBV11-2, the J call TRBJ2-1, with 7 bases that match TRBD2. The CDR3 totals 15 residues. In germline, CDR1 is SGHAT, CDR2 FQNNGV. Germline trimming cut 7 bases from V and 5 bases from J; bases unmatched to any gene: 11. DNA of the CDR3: TGTGCCAGCACCCACCGGGACTATCTTAACAATGAGCAGTTCTTC. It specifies CASTHRDYLNNEQFF.

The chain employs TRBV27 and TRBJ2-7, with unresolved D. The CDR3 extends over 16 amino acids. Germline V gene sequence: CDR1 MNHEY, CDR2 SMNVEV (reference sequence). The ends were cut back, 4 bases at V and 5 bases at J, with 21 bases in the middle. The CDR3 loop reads CASSSADGFGLDEQYF. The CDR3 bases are TGTGCCAGCAGTTCTGCGGACGGGTTCGGGCTCGACGAGCAGTACTTC.

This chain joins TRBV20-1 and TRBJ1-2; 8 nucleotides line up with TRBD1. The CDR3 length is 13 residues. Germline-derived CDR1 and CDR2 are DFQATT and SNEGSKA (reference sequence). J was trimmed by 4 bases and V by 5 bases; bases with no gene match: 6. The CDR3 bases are TGCAGTGCTTCGGACAGGGTTGGCTATGGCTACACCTTC. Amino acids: CSASDRVGYGYTF.